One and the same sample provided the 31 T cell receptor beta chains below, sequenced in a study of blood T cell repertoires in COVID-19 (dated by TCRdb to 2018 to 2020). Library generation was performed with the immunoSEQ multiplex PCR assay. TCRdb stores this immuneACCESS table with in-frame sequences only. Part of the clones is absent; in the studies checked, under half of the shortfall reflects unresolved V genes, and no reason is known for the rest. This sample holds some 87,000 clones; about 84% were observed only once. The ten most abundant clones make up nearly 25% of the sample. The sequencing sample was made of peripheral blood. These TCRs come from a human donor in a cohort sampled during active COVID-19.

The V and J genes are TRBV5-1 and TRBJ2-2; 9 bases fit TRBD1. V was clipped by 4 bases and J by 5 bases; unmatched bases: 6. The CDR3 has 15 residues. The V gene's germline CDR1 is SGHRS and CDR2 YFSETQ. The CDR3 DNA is TGCGCCAGCAGCGGGGGACAGGGACTAACCGGGGAGCTGTTTTTT. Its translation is CASSGGQGLTGELFF.

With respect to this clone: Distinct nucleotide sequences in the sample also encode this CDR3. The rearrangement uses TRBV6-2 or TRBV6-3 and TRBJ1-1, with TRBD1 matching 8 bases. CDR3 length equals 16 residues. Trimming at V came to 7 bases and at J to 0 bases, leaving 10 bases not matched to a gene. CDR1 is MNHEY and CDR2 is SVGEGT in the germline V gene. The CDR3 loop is CASTPDRVSVNTEAFF. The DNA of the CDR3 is TGTGCCAGCACCCCGGACAGGGTCAGTGTGAACACTGAAGCTTTCTTT.

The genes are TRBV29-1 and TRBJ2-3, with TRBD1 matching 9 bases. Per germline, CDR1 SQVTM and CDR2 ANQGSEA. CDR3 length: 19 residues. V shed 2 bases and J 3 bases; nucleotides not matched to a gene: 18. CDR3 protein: CSVEKWGGDRVLRTDTQYF. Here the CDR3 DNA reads TGCAGCGTTGAAAAGTGGGGAGGGGACAGGGTTTTAAGGACAGATACGCAGTATTTT.

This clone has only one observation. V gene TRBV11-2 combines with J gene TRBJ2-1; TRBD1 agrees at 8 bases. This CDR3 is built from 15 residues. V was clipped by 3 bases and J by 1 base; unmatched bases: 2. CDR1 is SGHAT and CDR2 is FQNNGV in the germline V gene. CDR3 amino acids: CASSFGQGSYNEQFF. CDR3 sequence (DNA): TGTGCCAGCAGCTTCGGACAGGGTTCCTACAATGAGCAGTTCTTC. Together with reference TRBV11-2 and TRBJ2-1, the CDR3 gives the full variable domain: EAGVAQSPRYKIIEKRQSVAFWCNPISGHATLYWYQQILGQGPKLLIQFQNNGVVDDSQLPKDRFSAERLKGVDSTLKIQPAKLEDSAVYLCASSFGQGSYNEQFFGPGTRLTVL.

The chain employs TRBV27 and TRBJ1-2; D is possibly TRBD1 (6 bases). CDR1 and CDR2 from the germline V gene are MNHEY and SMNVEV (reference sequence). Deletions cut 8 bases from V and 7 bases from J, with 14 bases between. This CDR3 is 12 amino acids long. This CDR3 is CASFRQGFGYTF. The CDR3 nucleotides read TGTGCCAGCTTCAGGCAGGGGTTTGGCTACACCTTC.

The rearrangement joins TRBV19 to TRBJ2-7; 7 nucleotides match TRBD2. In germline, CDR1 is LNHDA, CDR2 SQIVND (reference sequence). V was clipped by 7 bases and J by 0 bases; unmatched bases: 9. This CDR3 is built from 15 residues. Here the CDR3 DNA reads TGTGCCAGTATGCGGGGCGGGAGCAACTCCTACGAGCAGTACTTC. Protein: CASMRGGSNSYEQYF. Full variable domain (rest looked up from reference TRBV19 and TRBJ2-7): DGGITQSPKYLFRKEGQNVTLSCEQNLNHDAMYWYRQDPGQGLRLIYYSQIVNDFQKGDIAEGYSVSREKKESFPLTVTSAQKNPTAFYLCASMRGGSNSYEQYFGPGTRLTVT.

CDR3 in amino acids: CVARRGRNYGYTF. CDR3 DNA sequence: TGTGTCGCCCGGAGGGGACGAAACTATGGCTACACCTTC. This chain connects TRBV10-3 to TRBJ1-2, with D possibly matching TRBD1 (5 bases). The germline gives CDR1 ENHRY, CDR2 SYGVKD. The CDR3 runs to 13 residues.

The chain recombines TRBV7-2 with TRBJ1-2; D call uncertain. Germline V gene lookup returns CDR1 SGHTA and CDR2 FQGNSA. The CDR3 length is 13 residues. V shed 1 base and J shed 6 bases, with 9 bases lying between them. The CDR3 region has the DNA TGTGCCAGCAGCTTAGGCCCAGGTCATGGCTACACCTTC. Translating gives CASSLGPGHGYTF.

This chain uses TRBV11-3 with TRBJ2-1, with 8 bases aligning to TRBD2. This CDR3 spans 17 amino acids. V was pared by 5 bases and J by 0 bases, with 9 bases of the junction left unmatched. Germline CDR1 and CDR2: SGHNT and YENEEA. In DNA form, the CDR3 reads TGTGCCAGCAGCCCCGTCATGGGACTAGGCTCCTACAATGAGCAGTTCTTC. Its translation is CASSPVMGLGSYNEQFF.

Written as DNA, the CDR3 is TGTGCCAGCAGCAGGGCGGAGGCAGGGGAGAGTAGCAATCAGCCCCAGCATTTT. It encodes CASSRAEAGESSNQPQHF. The J gene is TRBJ1-5, the V gene TRBV21-1; the table names TRBD1, a call not compared with the DNA. TRBV21-1 is marked as a pseudogene. The CDR3 is 18 amino acids.

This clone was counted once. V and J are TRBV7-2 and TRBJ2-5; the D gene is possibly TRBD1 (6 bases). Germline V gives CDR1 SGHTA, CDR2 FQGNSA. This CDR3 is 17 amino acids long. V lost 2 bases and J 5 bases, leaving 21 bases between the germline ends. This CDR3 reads CASSLPVKIQGQETQYF. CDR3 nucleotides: TGTGCCAGCAGCTTACCGGTAAAAATACAGGGTCAGGAGACCCAGTACTTC.

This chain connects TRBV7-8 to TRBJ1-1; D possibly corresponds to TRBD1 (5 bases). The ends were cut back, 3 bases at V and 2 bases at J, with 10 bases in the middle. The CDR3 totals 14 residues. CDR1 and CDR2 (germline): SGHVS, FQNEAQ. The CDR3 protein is CASSFPTDNTEAFF. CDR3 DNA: TGTGCCAGCAGCTTCCCGACAGATAACACTGAAGCTTTCTTT. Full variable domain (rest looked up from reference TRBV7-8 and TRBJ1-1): GAGVSQSPRYKVAKRGQDVALRCDPISGHVSLFWYQQALGQGPEFLTYFQNEAQLDKSGLPSDRFFAERPEGSVSTLKIQRTQQEDSAVYLCASSFPTDNTEAFFGQGTRLTVV.

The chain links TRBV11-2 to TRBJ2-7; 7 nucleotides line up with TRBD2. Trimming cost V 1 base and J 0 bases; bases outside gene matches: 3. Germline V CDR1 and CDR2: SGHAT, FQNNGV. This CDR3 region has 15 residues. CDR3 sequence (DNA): TGTGCCAGCAGCTTAGCCCGACTAGCCTCCTACGAGCAGTACTTC. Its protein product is CASSLARLASYEQYF. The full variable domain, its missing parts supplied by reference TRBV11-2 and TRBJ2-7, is EAGVAQSPRYKIIEKRQSVAFWCNPISGHATLYWYQQILGQGPKLLIQFQNNGVVDDSQLPKDRFSAERLKGVDSTLKIQPAKLEDSAVYLCASSLARLASYEQYFGPGTRLTVT.

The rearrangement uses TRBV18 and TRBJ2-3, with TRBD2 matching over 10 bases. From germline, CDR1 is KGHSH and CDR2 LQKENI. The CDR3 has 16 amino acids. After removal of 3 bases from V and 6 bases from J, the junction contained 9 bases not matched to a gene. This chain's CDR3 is CASSPSQRGGLDTQYF. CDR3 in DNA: TGTGCCAGCTCACCCAGCCAGCGGGGGGGCCTTGATACGCAGTATTTT.

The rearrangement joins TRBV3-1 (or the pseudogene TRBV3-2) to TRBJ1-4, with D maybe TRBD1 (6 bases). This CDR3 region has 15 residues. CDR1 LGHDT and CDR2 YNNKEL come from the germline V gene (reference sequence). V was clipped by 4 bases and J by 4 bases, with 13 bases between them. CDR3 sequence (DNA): TGTGCCAGCAGCCGTGGGACAAGCCTTAATGAAAAACTGTTTTTT. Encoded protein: CASSRGTSLNEKLFF.

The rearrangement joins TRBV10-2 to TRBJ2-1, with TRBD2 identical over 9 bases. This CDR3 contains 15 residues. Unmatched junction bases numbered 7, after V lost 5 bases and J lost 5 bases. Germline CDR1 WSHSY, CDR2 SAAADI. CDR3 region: CASSTTGTSNNEQFF. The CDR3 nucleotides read TGCGCCAGCAGTACCACCGGGACTAGCAACAATGAGCAGTTCTTC.

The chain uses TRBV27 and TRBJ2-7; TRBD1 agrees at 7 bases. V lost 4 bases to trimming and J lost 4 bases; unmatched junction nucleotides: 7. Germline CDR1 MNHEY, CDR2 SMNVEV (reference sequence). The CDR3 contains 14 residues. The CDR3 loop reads CASSSKGAPYEQYF. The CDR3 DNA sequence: TGTGCCAGCAGTTCCAAGGGGGCTCCTTACGAGCAGTACTTC.

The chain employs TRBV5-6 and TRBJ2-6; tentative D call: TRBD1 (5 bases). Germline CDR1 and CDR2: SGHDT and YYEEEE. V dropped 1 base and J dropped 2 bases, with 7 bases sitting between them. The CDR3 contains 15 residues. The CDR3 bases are TGTGCCAGCAGCTTGACAGGTACTGGGGCCAACGTCCTGACTTTC. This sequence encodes CASSLTGTGANVLTF.

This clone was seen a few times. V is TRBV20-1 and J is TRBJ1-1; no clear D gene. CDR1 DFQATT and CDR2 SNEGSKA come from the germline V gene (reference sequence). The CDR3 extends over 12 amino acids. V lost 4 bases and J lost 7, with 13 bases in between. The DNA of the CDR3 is TGCAGTGCTAATGACCAGACAATTGAAGCTTTCTTT. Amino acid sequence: CSANDQTIEAFF.

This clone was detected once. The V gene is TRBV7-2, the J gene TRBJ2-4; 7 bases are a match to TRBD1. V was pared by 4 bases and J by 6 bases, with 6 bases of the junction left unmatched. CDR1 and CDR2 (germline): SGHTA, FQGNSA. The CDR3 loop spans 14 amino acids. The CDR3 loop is CASSSGQAVNIQYF. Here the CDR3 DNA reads TGTGCCAGCAGCTCAGGACAGGCGGTAAACATTCAGTACTTC. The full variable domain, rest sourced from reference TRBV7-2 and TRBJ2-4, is GAGVSQSPSNKVTEKGKDVELRCDPISGHTALYWYRQSLGQGLEFLIYFQGNSAPDKSGLPSDRFSAERTGGSVSTLTIQRTQQEDSAVYLCASSSGQAVNIQYFGAGTRLSVL.

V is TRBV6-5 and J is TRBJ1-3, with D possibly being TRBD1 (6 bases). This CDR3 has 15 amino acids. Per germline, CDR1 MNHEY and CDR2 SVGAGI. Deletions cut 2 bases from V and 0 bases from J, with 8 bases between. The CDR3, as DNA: TGTGCCAGCAGTTACGCACAGGGCTCTGGAAACACCATATATTTT. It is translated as CASSYAQGSGNTIYF.

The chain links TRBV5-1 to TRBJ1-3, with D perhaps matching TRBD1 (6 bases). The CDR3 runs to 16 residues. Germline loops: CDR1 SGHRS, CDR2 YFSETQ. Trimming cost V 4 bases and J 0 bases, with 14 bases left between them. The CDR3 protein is CASSAQGTSSGNTIYF. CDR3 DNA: TGCGCCAGCAGCGCCCAGGGGACCAGCTCTGGAAACACCATATATTTT.

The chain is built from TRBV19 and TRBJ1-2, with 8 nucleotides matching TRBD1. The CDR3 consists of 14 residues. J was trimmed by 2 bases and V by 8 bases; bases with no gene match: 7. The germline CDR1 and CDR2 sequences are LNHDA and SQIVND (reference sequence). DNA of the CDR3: TGTGCCAGTTGCTACAGGGGGTGCAACTATGGCTACACCTTC. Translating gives CASCYRGCNYGYTF.

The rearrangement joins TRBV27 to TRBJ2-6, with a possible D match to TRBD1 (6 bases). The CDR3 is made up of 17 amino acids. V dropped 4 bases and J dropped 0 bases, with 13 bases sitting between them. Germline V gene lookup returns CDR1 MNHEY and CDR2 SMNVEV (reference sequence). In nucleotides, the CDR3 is TGTGCCAGCAGTTCTGGACAGTTCAACTCTGGGGCCAACGTCCTGACTTTC. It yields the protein CASSSGQFNSGANVLTF.

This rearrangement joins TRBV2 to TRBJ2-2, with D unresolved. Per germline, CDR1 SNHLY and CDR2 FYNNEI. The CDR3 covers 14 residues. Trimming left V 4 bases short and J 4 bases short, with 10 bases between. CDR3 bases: TGTGCCAGCAGTGTATCAGGATTCACCGGGGAGCTGTTTTTT. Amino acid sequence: CASSVSGFTGELFF.

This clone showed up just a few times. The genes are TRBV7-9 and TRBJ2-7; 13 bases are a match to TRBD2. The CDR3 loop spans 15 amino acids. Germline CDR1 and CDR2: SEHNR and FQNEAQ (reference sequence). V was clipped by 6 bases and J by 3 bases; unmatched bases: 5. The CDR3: CASRLAGGLNYEQYF. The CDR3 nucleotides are TGTGCCAGCAGACTAGCGGGAGGGTTAAACTACGAGCAGTACTTC.

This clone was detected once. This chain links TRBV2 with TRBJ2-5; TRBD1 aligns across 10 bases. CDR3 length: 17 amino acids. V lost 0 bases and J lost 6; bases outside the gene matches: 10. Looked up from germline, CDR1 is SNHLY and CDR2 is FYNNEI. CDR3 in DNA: TGTGCCAGCAGTGAAGCGCGGACGACAGGGGGCTTTAAGACCCAGTACTTC. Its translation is CASSEARTTGGFKTQYF.

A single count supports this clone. For the CDR3, the DNA is TGTGCCAGCAGTACACAGGGGACAACTAATGAAAAACTGTTTTTT. Translating gives CASSTQGTTNEKLFF. This chain joins TRBV5-4 and TRBJ1-4, with TRBD1 matching 7 bases. V lost 5 bases and J lost 0; bases outside the gene matches: 4. CDR1 is SGHNT and CDR2 is YYREEE in the germline V gene (reference sequence). The CDR3 sequence is 15 residues long.

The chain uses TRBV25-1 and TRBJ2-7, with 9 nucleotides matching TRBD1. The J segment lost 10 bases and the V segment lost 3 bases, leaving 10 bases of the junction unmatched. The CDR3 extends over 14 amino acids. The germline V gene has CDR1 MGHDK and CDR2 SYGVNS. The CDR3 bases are TGTGCCAGCAGTGATCCGGGACAGGGCTGGGGACAGTACTTC. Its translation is CASSDPGQGWGQYF.

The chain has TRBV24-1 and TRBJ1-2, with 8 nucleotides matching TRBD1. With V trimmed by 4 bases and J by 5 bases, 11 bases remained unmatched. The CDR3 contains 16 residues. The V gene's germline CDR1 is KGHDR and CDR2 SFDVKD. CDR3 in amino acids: CATSEAGTGHLYGYTF. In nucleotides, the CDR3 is TGTGCCACCAGTGAAGCCGGGACAGGCCATTTGTATGGCTACACCTTC.

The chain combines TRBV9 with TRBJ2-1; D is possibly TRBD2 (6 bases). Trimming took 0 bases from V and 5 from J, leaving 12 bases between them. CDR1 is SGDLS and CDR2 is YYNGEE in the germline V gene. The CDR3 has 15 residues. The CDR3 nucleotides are TGTGCCAGCAGCGTAGAGGCGGGATTAAACAATGAGCAGTTCTTC. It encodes CASSVEAGLNNEQFF.